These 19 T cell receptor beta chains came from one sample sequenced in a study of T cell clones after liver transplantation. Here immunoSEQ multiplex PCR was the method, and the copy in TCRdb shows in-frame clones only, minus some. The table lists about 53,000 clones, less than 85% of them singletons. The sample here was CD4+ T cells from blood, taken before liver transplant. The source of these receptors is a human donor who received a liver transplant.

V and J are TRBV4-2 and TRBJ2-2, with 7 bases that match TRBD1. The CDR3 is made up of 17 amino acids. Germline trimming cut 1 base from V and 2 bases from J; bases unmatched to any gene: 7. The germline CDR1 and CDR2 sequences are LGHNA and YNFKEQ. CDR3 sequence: CASSQGLGGQNTGELFF. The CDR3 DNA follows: TGTGCCAGCAGCCAAGGTCTAGGGGGCCAAAACACCGGGGAGCTGTTTTTT.

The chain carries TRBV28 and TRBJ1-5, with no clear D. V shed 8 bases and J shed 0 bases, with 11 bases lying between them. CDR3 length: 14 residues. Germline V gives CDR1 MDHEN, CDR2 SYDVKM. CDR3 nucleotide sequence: TGTGCCAGCCAGCCCACAAATAGCAATCAGCCCCAGCATTTT. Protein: CASQPTNSNQPQHF.

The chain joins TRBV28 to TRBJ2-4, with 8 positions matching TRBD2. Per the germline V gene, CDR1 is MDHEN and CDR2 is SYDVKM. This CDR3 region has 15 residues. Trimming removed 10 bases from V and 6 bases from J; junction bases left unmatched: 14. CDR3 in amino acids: CATAKAGVFGNIQYF. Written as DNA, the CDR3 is TGTGCCACCGCGAAAGCGGGAGTTTTTGGAAACATTCAGTACTTC.

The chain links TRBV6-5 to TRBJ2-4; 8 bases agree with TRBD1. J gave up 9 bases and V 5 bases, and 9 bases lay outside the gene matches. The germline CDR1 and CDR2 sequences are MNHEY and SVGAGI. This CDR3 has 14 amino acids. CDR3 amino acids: CASSQQQGATIQYF. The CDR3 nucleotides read TGTGCCAGCAGTCAACAGCAGGGGGCCACCATTCAGTACTTC.

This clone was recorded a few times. The chain's CDR3 is CASIGFGEAFF. The CDR3 DNA reads as TGTGCCAGCATAGGGTTCGGTGAAGCTTTCTTT. The V gene is TRBV28, the J gene TRBJ1-1; no reliable D call. The CDR3 totals 11 residues. CDR1 and CDR2 from the germline V gene are MDHEN and SYDVKM. V lost 7 bases, J lost 7 bases, and 10 bases lay in between.

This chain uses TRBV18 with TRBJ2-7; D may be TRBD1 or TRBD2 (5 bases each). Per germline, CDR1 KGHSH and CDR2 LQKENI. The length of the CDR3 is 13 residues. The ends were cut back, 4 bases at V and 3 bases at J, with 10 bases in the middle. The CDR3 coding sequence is TGTGCCAGCTCACGAGGGGCAATCTACGAGCAGTACTTC. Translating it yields CASSRGAIYEQYF.

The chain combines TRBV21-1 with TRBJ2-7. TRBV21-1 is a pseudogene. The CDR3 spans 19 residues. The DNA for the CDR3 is TGTGCCAGCAGCCTCCCCCGGGCAGGTAAGTGGGTATGTTCCTACGAGCAGTACTTC. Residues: CASSLPRAGKWVCSYEQYF.

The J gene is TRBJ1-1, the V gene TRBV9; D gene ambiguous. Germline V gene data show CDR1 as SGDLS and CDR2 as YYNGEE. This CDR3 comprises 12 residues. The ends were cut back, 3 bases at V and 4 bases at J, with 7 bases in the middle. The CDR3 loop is CASSAQSTEAFF. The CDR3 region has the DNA TGTGCCAGCAGCGCGCAGAGCACTGAAGCTTTCTTT. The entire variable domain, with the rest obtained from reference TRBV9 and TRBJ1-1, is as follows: DSGVTQTPKHLITATGQRVTLRCSPRSGDLSVYWYQQSLDQGLQFLIQYYNGEERAKGNILERFSAQQFPDLHSELNLSSLELGDSALYFCASSAQSTEAFFGQGTRLTVV.

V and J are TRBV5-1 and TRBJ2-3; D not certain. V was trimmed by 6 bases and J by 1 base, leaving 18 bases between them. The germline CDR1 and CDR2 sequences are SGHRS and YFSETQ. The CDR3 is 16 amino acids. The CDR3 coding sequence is TGCGCCAGCACCCTCTCCCAAGGCACCGGCACAGATACGCAGTATTTT. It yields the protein CASTLSQGTGTDTQYF.

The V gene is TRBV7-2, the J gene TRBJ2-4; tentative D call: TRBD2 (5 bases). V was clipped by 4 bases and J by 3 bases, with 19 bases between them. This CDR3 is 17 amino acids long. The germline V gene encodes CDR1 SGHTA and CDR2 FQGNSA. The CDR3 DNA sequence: TGTGCCAGCAGCTCCGCCGGGAACACTTGGGTCAAAAACATTCAGTACTTC. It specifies CASSSAGNTWVKNIQYF.

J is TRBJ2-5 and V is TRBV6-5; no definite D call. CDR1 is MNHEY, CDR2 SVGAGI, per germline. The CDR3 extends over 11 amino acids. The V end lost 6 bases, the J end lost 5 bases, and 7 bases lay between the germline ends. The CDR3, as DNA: TGTGCCAGCAGCCAATGGGAGACCCAGTACTTC. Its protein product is CASSQWETQYF.

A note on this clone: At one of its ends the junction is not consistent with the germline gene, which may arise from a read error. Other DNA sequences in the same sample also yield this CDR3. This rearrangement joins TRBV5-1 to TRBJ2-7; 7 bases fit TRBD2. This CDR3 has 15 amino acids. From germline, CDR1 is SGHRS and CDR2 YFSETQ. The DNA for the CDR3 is TGCGCCAGCAGCTTGACCCTTACTAGCGAGTACGAGCAATACTTC. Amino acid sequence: CASSLTLTSEYEQYF.

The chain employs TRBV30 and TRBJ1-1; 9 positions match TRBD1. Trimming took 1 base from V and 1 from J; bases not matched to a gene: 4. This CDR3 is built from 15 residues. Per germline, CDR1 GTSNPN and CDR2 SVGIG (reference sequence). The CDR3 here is CAWSELQGANTEAFF. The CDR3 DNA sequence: TGTGCCTGGAGTGAACTACAGGGGGCGAACACTGAAGCTTTCTTT.

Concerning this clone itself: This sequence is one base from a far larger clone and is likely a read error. DNA of the CDR3: TGTGCCAGCAGCTTAACTAGCGGCTACGAGCAGTACTTC. Amino acid sequence: CASSLTSGYEQYF. The J gene is TRBJ2-7, the V gene TRBV7-3, with TRBD2 as a possible D gene (6 bases). Trimming stripped 0 bases from V and 3 bases from J, with 6 bases between. Germline V gene data show CDR1 as SGHTA and CDR2 as FQGTGA. CDR3 length: 13 amino acids.

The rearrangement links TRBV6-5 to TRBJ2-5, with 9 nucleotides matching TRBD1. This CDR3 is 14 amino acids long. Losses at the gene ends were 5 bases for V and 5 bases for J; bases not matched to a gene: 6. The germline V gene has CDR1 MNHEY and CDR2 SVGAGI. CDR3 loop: CASSRGQGTETQYF. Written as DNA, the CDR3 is TGTGCCAGCAGTCGCGGACAGGGGACGGAGACCCAGTACTTC.

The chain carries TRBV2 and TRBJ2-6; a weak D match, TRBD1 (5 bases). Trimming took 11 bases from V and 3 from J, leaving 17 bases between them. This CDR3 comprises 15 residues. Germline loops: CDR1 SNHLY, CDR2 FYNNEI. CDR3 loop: CAAENKGLGANVLTF. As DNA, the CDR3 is TGTGCCGCAGAGAATAAGGGGCTTGGGGCCAACGTCCTGACTTTC.

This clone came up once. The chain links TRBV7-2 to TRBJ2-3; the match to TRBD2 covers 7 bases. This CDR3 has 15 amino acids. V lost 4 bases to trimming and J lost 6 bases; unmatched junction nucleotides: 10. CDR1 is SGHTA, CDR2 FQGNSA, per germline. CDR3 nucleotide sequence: TGTGCCAGCAGCTCCGGACTAGGCACTGCGGATACGCAGTATTTT. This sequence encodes CASSSGLGTADTQYF.

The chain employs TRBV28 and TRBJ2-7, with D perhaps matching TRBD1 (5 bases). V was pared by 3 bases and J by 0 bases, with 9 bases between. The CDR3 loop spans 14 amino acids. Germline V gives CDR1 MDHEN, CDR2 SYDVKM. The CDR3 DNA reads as TGTGCCAGCAGTTTGGGGCGGAACTCCTACGAGCAGTACTTC. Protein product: CASSLGRNSYEQYF.

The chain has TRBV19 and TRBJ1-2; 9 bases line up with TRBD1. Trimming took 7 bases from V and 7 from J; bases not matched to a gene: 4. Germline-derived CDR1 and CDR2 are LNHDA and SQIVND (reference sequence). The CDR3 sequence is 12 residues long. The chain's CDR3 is CASNRQGGGYTF. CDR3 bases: TGTGCCAGTAATCGACAGGGGGGTGGCTACACCTTC.